The rows below give T cell receptor beta chains drawn from one sample of a study of T cell responses to AZD1222 COVID-19 vaccine. TCRdb's table, derived via immunoSEQ multiplex PCR, lists solely in-frame clones and lacks some. Here the sample spans some 69,000 clones, 65% to 90% being singletons. Sequences were derived from peripheral blood, sampled on day 0 of AZD1222 vaccination. These receptor sequences come from an adult in good health. CDR3s include the opening cysteine and the closing phenylalanine or tryptophan. D genes are given only for firm matches. Clone size is shown for a subset of rows, as once, few, many or a class of expanded clone.

v_call,j_call,d_call,clone_size,cdr3_nt,cdr3_aa
TRBV5-1,TRBJ2-1,TRBD2,few,TGCGCCAGCAGCTTTGGGAGGGTCCTTGAGCAGTTCTTC,CASSFGRVLEQFF
TRBV6-2/TRBV6-3,TRBJ1-5,-,-,TGTGCCAGCAGTTCTGGCCCCCAGCATTTT,CASSSGPQHF
TRBV11-2,TRBJ1-1,-,-,TGTGCCAGCAGCTACCATGGACAGCTGAACACTGAAGCTTTCTTT,CASSYHGQLNTEAFF
TRBV11-2,TRBJ1-1,-,-,TGTGCCAGCAGCTTAATATCCCAGCCCTTCATCAAGGACACTGAAGCTTTCTTT,CASSLISQPFIKDTEAFF
TRBV24-1,TRBJ1-5,-,-,TGTGCCACCAGTGAGGCAGCGGGGGAAGGTCAGCCCCAGCATTTT,CATSEAAGEGQPQHF
TRBV6-5,TRBJ1-2,TRBD1,-,TGTGCCAGCAGTCGGGACAGCTGGGAGGGCTACACCTTC,CASSRDSWEGYTF
TRBV9,TRBJ1-1,-,few,TGTGCCAGCAGCGTAGACCTTTACACTGAAGCTTTCTTT,CASSVDLYTEAFF
TRBV6-5,TRBJ1-5,-,-,TGTGCCAGCAACGCTGGTGGCAGCAATCAGCCCCAGCATTTT,CASNAGGSNQPQHF
TRBV10-3,TRBJ1-1,-,-,TGTGCCATCAGTGAGGGCCCGGTGGGCACTGAAGCTTTCTTT,CAISEGPVGTEAFF
TRBV14,TRBJ1-6,-,-,TGTGCCAGCAGCCACCAGGGGAGAGGTTCACCCCTCCACTTT,CASSHQGRGSPLHF
TRBV7-9,TRBJ1-1,TRBD1,-,TGTGCCAGCAGCTTAGTATTAGGGCAGGGGGGCACTGAAGCTTTCTTT,CASSLVLGQGGTEAFF
TRBV3-1/TRBV3-2,TRBJ2-7,-,once,TGTGCCAGCAGCTCCCCGGACCGCTACGAGCAGTACTTC,CASSSPDRYEQYF
TRBV27,TRBJ1-2,-,-,TGTGCCAGCAGTTTAAATCGCTTAGCTAACTATGGCTACACCTTC,CASSLNRLANYGYTF
TRBV30,TRBJ1-5,-,-,TGTGCCTGGAGAGAGGCAGGGAATCAGCCCCAGCATTTT,CAWREAGNQPQHF
TRBV19,TRBJ2-4,-,-,TGTGCCAGTAGTATGGACGGTGCGGGAAACATTCAGTACTTC,CASSMDGAGNIQYF
TRBV7-3,TRBJ1-1,-,few,TGTGCCAGCAGCGAGGTGCCCGGGGAAGCTTTCTTT,CASSEVPGEAFF
TRBV7-2,TRBJ1-6,TRBD1,-,TGTGCCAGCAGCTTAGCAACGGGACAGGGGCCCGGGCCCTTCCACTTT,CASSLATGQGPGPFHF
TRBV5-1,TRBJ1-5,-,-,TGCGCCAGCAGCTTGGTTGGGGGGGTCGGTCAGCCCCAGCATTTT,CASSLVGGVGQPQHF
TRBV6-1,TRBJ1-5,-,-,TGTGCCAGCAGTGAAACTTCCTACTCGCCCCAGCATTTT,CASSETSYSPQHF
TRBV5-1,TRBJ1-6,-,many,TGCGCCAGCAGCTTGGCCGGCCCCGATTCACCCCTCCACTTT,CASSLAGPDSPLHF
TRBV18,TRBJ2-3,-,-,TGTGCCAGCTCACCAGTGAAGTCTGACCCAGATACGCAGTATTTT,CASSPVKSDPDTQYF
TRBV11-3,TRBJ2-5,-,once,TGTGCCAGCAGCTTAGGAGGATGGGGGGTCCCAGAGGAGACCCAGTACTTC,CASSLGGWGVPEETQYF
TRBV19,TRBJ2-7,-,-,TGTGCCAGTACGGGACAAACCTACGAGCAGTACTTC,CASTGQTYEQYF
TRBV9,TRBJ1-3,-,-,TGTGCCAGCAGCGTAGGTAGTGGGTCAAGTTTCTCTGGAAACACCATATATTTT,CASSVGSGSSFSGNTIYF
TRBV5-1,TRBJ1-6,-,once,TGCGCCAGCCGGCCTACTGGCTCCTATAATTCACCCCTCCACTTT,CASRPTGSYNSPLHF
TRBV7-2,TRBJ1-2,-,few,TGTGCCAGCAGCTTAACTCTAGGGCAGGGAACTGGCTACACCTTC,CASSLTLGQGTGYTF
TRBV7-9,TRBJ1-3,-,-,TGTGCCAGCAGCATCGCGACTCCCGACTCTGGAAACACCATATATTTT,CASSIATPDSGNTIYF
TRBV25-1,TRBJ1-1,-,once,TGTGCCAGCAGGGCAGGCAACACTGAAGCTTTCTTT,CASRAGNTEAFF
TRBV6-2/TRBV6-3,TRBJ2-7,TRBD1,-,TGTGCCAGCAGCCTGGGACAGCCCGAGCAGTACTTC,CASSLGQPEQYF
TRBV28,TRBJ2-3,TRBD1,-,TGTGCCAGCAGTTTGGACAGGGCAACGGGCACAGATACGCAGTATTTT,CASSLDRATGTDTQYF
TRBV12-3/TRBV12-4,TRBJ2-3,-,-,TGTGCCAGCAGTTTAAGCACAGATACGCAGTATTTT,CASSLSTDTQYF
TRBV10-3,TRBJ1-5,-,-,TGTGCCATCAGTGACCCAGGACAGAGCCAAGGAAAGCCCCAGCATTTT,CAISDPGQSQGKPQHF
TRBV24-1,TRBJ1-2,-,-,TGTGCCACCAGTGATATCGATCGACCAGACGGCTACACCTTC,CATSDIDRPDGYTF
TRBV7-9,TRBJ1-2,-,-,TGTGCCAGCAGCTTATCGAATGGGGACTATGGCTACACCTTC,CASSLSNGDYGYTF
TRBV7-9,TRBJ1-1,-,-,TGTGCCAGCAGCTCGGGACAATACACTGAAGCTTTCTTT,CASSSGQYTEAFF
TRBV11-2,TRBJ1-5,-,few,TGTGCCAGCAGCTCCCAGGGGACCAATCAGCCCCAGCATTTT,CASSSQGTNQPQHF
TRBV10-3,TRBJ2-7,-,-,TGTGCCATCAGACCCGGGACCGTTTCGTGGGAGCAGTACTTC,CAIRPGTVSWEQYF
TRBV28,TRBJ2-1,TRBD2,-,TGTGCCAGCAGTTTCCAACCGGGACTAGCGGGCAATGAGCAGTTCTTC,CASSFQPGLAGNEQFF
TRBV28,TRBJ1-2,-,-,TGTGCCAGCGGCCAGGGTCGGTATGGCTACACCTTC,CASGQGRYGYTF
TRBV2,TRBJ2-7,-,-,TGTGCCAGCAGTGTGGAAGCCGGCCTCTACGAGCAGTACTTC,CASSVEAGLYEQYF
TRBV7-2,TRBJ1-5,TRBD1,-,TGTGCCAGCAGCTTCGCAGGGGGCTCTTTAAATCAGCCCCAGCATTTT,CASSFAGGSLNQPQHF
TRBV5-1,TRBJ2-7,-,-,TGCGCCAGCAGCTTGGCCCCCAGGCTATCCTACGAGCAGTACTTC,CASSLAPRLSYEQYF
TRBV5-6,TRBJ1-2,-,once,TGTGCCAGCAGCTTGGGAGTCTCCGCGGGTGGCTACACCTTC,CASSLGVSAGGYTF